The 30 T cell receptor beta chains below were found in one sample sequenced in a study of blood T cell repertoires in COVID-19. Assay used: immunoSEQ multiplex PCR; TCRdb lists only in-frame clones, some missing. The sample contains some 250,000 clones, 84% of which appear only once. The sequencing sample was made of peripheral blood. The receptors stem from a man between 45 and 60 years old with active or convalescent COVID-19.

The sample holds many counts of this clone. The V and J genes are TRBV30 and TRBJ1-2, with TRBD1 matching 9 bases. J was trimmed by 8 bases and V by 3 bases; bases with no gene match: 7. This CDR3 comprises 13 residues. The germline V gene has CDR1 GTSNPN and CDR2 SVGIG (reference sequence). CDR3 sequence reads: CAWSPGTGRGYTF. CDR3 coding DNA: TGTGCCTGGAGCCCTGGGACAGGGAGGGGCTACACCTTC.

This clone was seen a handful of times. The rearrangement links TRBV12-1 to TRBJ1-5. TRBV12-1 is termed a pseudogene. This CDR3 comprises 13 residues. In DNA form, the CDR3 reads TGTGCCAGGGTGAGGAGGCAGAATCAGCCCCAGCATTTT. Amino acids: CARVRRQNQPQHF.

V is TRBV29-1 and J is TRBJ2-3; D is possibly TRBD1 (6 bases). V dropped 4 bases and J dropped 0 bases, with 8 bases sitting between them. The germline V gene has CDR1 SQVTM and CDR2 ANQGSEA. The CDR3 length is 13 residues. CDR3 amino acids: CSVAQGSTDTQYF. In DNA, the CDR3 is TGCAGCGTTGCACAGGGTAGCACAGATACGCAGTATTTT.

The chain combines TRBV5-1 with TRBJ2-3, with TRBD2 matching 11 bases. The CDR3 runs 16 residues. Per the germline V gene, CDR1 is SGHRS and CDR2 is YFSETQ. After removal of 4 bases from V and 3 bases from J, the junction contained 7 bases not matched to a gene. CDR3 protein: CASSPIVAGGTDTQYF. The CDR3 region has the DNA TGCGCCAGCAGCCCAATCGTAGCGGGGGGGACAGATACGCAGTATTTT.

This chain joins TRBV9 and TRBJ2-3, with 8 positions matching TRBD2. In germline, CDR1 is SGDLS, CDR2 YYNGEE. This CDR3 region has 16 residues. V dropped 3 bases and J dropped 4; count of bases not matched to a gene: 10. CDR3 sequence (DNA): TGTGCCAGCAGCGCGAGGGTCGGGGGGGCCCCAGATACGCAGTATTTT. Protein product: CASSARVGGAPDTQYF. Full variable domain (rest looked up from reference TRBV9 and TRBJ2-3): DSGVTQTPKHLITATGQRVTLRCSPRSGDLSVYWYQQSLDQGLQFLIQYYNGEERAKGNILERFSAQQFPDLHSELNLSSLELGDSALYFCASSARVGGAPDTQYFGPGTRLTVL.

The chain is built from TRBV11-3 and TRBJ1-1, with TRBD1 as a possible D gene (6 bases). Between the trimmed V and J ends, which lost 5 bases and 1 base, there was a span of 8 bases. CDR1 and CDR2 (germline): SGHNT, YENEEA. The CDR3 consists of 13 residues. Here the CDR3 DNA reads TGTGCCAGCAGCGAGACAGGGAACACTGAAGCTTTCTTT. Translating gives CASSETGNTEAFF.

The chain carries TRBV7-8 and TRBJ1-5, with 8 nucleotides matching TRBD1. The germline V gene has CDR1 SGHVS and CDR2 FQNEAQ. The CDR3 contains 16 residues. J was trimmed by 2 bases and V by 4 bases; bases with no gene match: 7. CDR3 DNA: TGTGCCAGCAGCTATCGCAGGGGGCCGGGCAATCAGCCCCAGCATTTT. It encodes CASSYRRGPGNQPQHF.

This rearrangement joins TRBV3-1 (or the pseudogene TRBV3-2) to TRBJ1-4; D gene unclear. Germline-derived CDR1 and CDR2 are LGHDT and YNNKEL (reference sequence). This CDR3 has 15 residues. V lost 1 base to trimming and J lost 5 bases, with 11 bases between them. The CDR3 here is CASSQAGLGNEKLFF. The CDR3 nucleotides read TGTGCCAGCAGCCAAGCCGGCCTAGGAAATGAAAAACTGTTTTTT.

The CDR3 DNA is TGTGCCAGCAGCCAAGATCCTAGCGGGGGACTTGAGACCCAGTACTTC. Translated: CASSQDPSGGLETQYF. The chain joins TRBV3-1 (or the pseudogene TRBV3-2) to TRBJ2-5; TRBD2 agrees at 10 bases. Germline V CDR1 and CDR2: LGHDT, YNNKEL (reference sequence). V was pared by 0 bases and J by 5 bases, with 6 bases of the junction left unmatched. The CDR3 spans 16 residues.

The CDR3 DNA is TGTGCCAGCAGCTTATACACCGATTCCTACGAGCAGTACTTC. Translated, it gives CASSLYTDSYEQYF. This sequence joins TRBV11-3 and TRBJ2-7; D remains ambiguous. Germline CDR1 reads SGHNT; CDR2 reads YENEEA. This CDR3 is built from 14 residues. Trimming removed 2 bases at V and 1 base at J, with 9 bases between.

This clone was seen only once. The V gene is TRBV3-1 (or the pseudogene TRBV3-2), the J gene TRBJ2-7; no firm D call. The germline V and J ends were trimmed by 2 bases and 3 bases, with 5 bases remaining between them. From germline, CDR1 is LGHDT and CDR2 YNNKEL (reference sequence). This CDR3 is 12 amino acids long. The CDR3 region has the DNA TGTGCCAGCAGCCAACAGGTCTACGAGCAGTACTTC. Residues: CASSQQVYEQYF.

The rearrangement joins TRBV6-5 to TRBJ2-2; 11 bases agree with TRBD1. Germline V gene sequence: CDR1 MNHEY, CDR2 SVGAGI. V trimming: 8 bases; J trimming: 5 bases; junction bases outside the gene matches: 7. CDR3 length equals 15 residues. CDR3: CASSRDRGITGELFF. The CDR3 DNA reads as TGTGCCAGCTCTAGGGACAGGGGGATTACCGGGGAGCTGTTTTTT.

The chain is built from TRBV5-1 and TRBJ1-5; 9 nucleotides align to TRBD1. Germline V gives CDR1 SGHRS, CDR2 YFSETQ. The CDR3 contains 15 residues. After removal of 5 bases from V and 6 bases from J, the junction contained 9 bases not matched to a gene. The CDR3 is CASRPGTGRGQPQHF. The CDR3 coding sequence is TGCGCCAGCAGACCGGGGACAGGGAGGGGTCAGCCCCAGCATTTT.

CDR3 DNA: TGTGCCAGCAGCCAAGCCCTTGGCGGATTGTCGGAGCAGTACTTC. Amino acids: CASSQALGGLSEQYF. J is TRBJ2-7 and V is TRBV14; no definite D call. From germline, CDR1 is SGHDN and CDR2 FVKESK. The CDR3 contains 15 residues. V lost 1 base and J 7 bases, leaving 17 bases between the germline ends.

The chain uses TRBV4-1 and TRBJ2-7; 7 bases are shared with TRBD2. Germline V gives CDR1 MGHRA, CDR2 YSYEKL. This CDR3 region has 15 residues. V gave up 0 bases and J gave up 3 bases; unmatched junction bases: 5. The CDR3 DNA reads as TGCGCCAGCAGCCAAGAGGCCCCGGGGGGCTACGAGCAGTACTTC. Its protein product is CASSQEAPGGYEQYF.

The J gene is TRBJ2-1, the V gene TRBV2; D ambiguous. CDR3 length: 13 amino acids. V was clipped by 7 bases and J by 0 bases, with 7 bases between them. Germline CDR1 reads SNHLY; CDR2 reads FYNNEI. CDR3 in amino acids: CASTWSSYNEQFF. CDR3 DNA: TGTGCCAGCACCTGGAGCTCCTACAATGAGCAGTTCTTC.

This chain links TRBV6-6 with TRBJ1-6, with 7 bases lining up with TRBD1. This CDR3 is built from 16 residues. V shed 2 bases, J shed 2 bases, and the junction held 3 bases outside the gene matches. Germline V CDR1 and CDR2: MNHNY, SVGAGI (reference sequence). The CDR3 here is CASSYLGQAYNSPLHF. The CDR3, as DNA: TGTGCCAGCAGTTACCTCGGACAGGCCTATAATTCACCCCTCCACTTT.

This clone was seen a single time. V gene TRBV5-1 combines with J gene TRBJ2-7; maybe TRBD1 (6 bases). The CDR3 length is 15 residues. The germline V and J ends were trimmed by 0 bases and 0 bases, with 10 bases remaining between them. From germline, CDR1 is SGHRS and CDR2 YFSETQ. The CDR3 loop is CASSLATGRSYEQYF. CDR3 coding DNA: TGCGCCAGCAGCTTGGCGACAGGTCGCTCCTACGAGCAGTACTTC.

This clone was detected once. In DNA form, the CDR3 reads TGTGCCAGCAGCCAATCTCGACAGGGACGGGCTGAAGCTTTCTTT. Protein: CASSQSRQGRAEAFF. The chain is built from TRBV3-1 (or the pseudogene TRBV3-2) and TRBJ1-1; 7 bases map to TRBD1. This CDR3 comprises 15 residues. Germline V gene lookup returns CDR1 LGHDT and CDR2 YNNKEL (reference sequence). Unmatched junction bases numbered 9, after V lost 2 bases and J lost 6 bases.

The chain uses TRBV11-2 and TRBJ1-1, with a possible D match to TRBD1 (5 bases). This CDR3 region has 16 residues. Trimming left V 10 bases short and J 5 bases short, with 26 bases between. Germline CDR1 SGHAT, CDR2 FQNNGV. The CDR3 region is CATPGGGDPGMTEAFF. The DNA of the CDR3 is TGTGCCACCCCGGGGGGGGGTGACCCTGGTATGACTGAAGCTTTCTTT.

As to this clone: Being one base from a much bigger clone, this may be a read error. At the DNA level, this CDR3 is encoded by other sequences in the same sample as well. V is TRBV7-3 and J is TRBJ1-5; a possible D gene is TRBD1 (5 bases). This CDR3 has 13 amino acids. Germline CDR1 and CDR2: SGHTA and FQGTGA. V was clipped by 5 bases and J by 4 bases, with 9 bases between them. CDR3 bases: TGTGCCAGCAGCCCGGGGGGGAATCAGCCCCAGCATTTT. This gives the protein CASSPGGNQPQHF.

This chain connects TRBV19 to TRBJ1-1, with TRBD1 matching 7 bases. V lost 3 bases, J lost 1 base, and 2 bases stayed unmatched. The germline gives CDR1 LNHDA, CDR2 SQIVND (reference sequence). The CDR3 is 14 residues long. As DNA, the CDR3 is TGTGCCAGTAGTATCGGGACAGAGAACACTGAAGCTTTCTTT. Residues: CASSIGTENTEAFF.

The rearrangement joins TRBV11-2 to TRBJ2-3, with 10 nucleotides matching TRBD1. CDR3 length: 19 amino acids. Germline CDR1 is SGHAT and CDR2 is FQNNGV. V was clipped by 5 bases and J by 7 bases; unmatched bases: 21. CDR3 residues: CASSQATGGAQRGVHTQYF. CDR3 coding DNA: TGTGCCAGCAGCCAAGCGACAGGGGGCGCCCAAAGGGGGGTACATACGCAGTATTTT.

This chain connects TRBV11-3 to TRBJ1-5; unclear D gene. CDR3 size: 12 residues. With 8 bases removed from V and 0 bases from J, the gap between germline ends came to 5 bases. The germline V gene encodes CDR1 SGHNT and CDR2 YENEEA. In DNA, the CDR3 is TGTGCCAGCTTAAATAGCAATCAGCCCCAGCATTTT. Its translation is CASLNSNQPQHF. The entire variable domain, with the rest obtained from reference TRBV11-3 and TRBJ1-5, is as follows: EAGVVQSPRYKIIEKKQPVAFWCNPISGHNTLYWYLQNLGQGPELLIRYENEEAVDDSQLPKDRFSAERLKGVDSTLKIQPAELGDSAVYLCASLNSNQPQHFGDGTRLSIL.

This clone is a singleton in its sample. In nucleotides, the CDR3 is TGTGCCAGCAGCTCCTCGGACAGGGACGAGCAGTACTTC. This codes for CASSSSDRDEQYF. The chain employs TRBV6-2 or TRBV6-3 and TRBJ2-7, with 8 nucleotides matching TRBD1. The junction had 6 bases not matched to a gene; V was cut back by 6 bases and J by 5 bases. Germline CDR1 is MNHEY and CDR2 is SVGEGT. The CDR3 is 13 amino acids.

This clone appeared once. The V gene is TRBV3-1 (or the pseudogene TRBV3-2), the J gene TRBJ1-1; the D is unclear. The CDR3 has 13 amino acids. CDR1 is LGHDT, CDR2 YNNKEL, per germline (reference sequence). Trimming took off 1 base at V and 7 bases at J, with 10 bases between the two ends. Here the CDR3 DNA reads TGTGCCAGCAGCCAAGCCGAGCGGTTTGAAGCTTTCTTT. Protein sequence: CASSQAERFEAFF.

The chain is built from TRBV19 and TRBJ2-1, with TRBD2 matching 7 bases. With V trimmed by 7 bases and J by 9 bases, 12 bases remained unmatched. The germline V gene encodes CDR1 LNHDA and CDR2 SQIVND (reference sequence). CDR3 size: 14 residues. The CDR3 here is CASTLSSGGLEQFF. The CDR3 bases are TGTGCCAGTACCCTATCTAGCGGTGGGCTTGAGCAGTTCTTC.

This clone has only one observation. The rearrangement joins TRBV28 to TRBJ1-2; the D gene is possibly TRBD1 (6 bases). The CDR3 length is 12 residues. CDR1 and CDR2 (germline): MDHEN, SYDVKM. V gave up 3 bases and J gave up 4 bases, with 6 bases separating them. For the CDR3, the DNA is TGTGCCAGCAGTTTGGACAGCTATGGCTACACCTTC. Protein sequence: CASSLDSYGYTF.

The chain has TRBV2 and TRBJ2-2, with D possibly TRBD2 on 6 matching bases. V lost 5 bases, J lost 5 bases, and 15 bases lay in between. CDR1 and CDR2 from the germline V gene are SNHLY and FYNNEI. The CDR3 consists of 15 residues. CDR3 amino acids: CASSWDSPGTGELFF. Written as DNA, the CDR3 is TGTGCCAGCAGTTGGGACTCCCCTGGAACCGGGGAGCTGTTTTTT.

This clone appeared once. CDR3 sequence (DNA): TGTGCCAGCAGTTTGGGGACAGGGGGTCTAGTGGGCAATCAGCCCCAGCATTTT. This codes for CASSLGTGGLVGNQPQHF. This chain links TRBV28 with TRBJ1-5; 11 bases are shared with TRBD1. Germline V gene sequence: CDR1 MDHEN, CDR2 SYDVKM. The CDR3 totals 18 residues. With 3 bases clipped from V and 2 bases from J, the junction kept 9 bases outside the gene matches.